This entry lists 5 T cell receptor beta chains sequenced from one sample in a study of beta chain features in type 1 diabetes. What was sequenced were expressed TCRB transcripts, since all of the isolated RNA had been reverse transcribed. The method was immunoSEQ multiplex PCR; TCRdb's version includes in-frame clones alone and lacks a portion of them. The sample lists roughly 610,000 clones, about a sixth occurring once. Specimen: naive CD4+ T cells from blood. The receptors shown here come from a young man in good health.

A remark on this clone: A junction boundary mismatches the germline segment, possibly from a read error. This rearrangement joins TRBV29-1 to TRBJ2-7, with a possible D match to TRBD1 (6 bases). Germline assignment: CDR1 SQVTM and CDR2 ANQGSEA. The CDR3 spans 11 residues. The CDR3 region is CSVGDTIKGDF. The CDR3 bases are TGCAGCGTTGGGGACACCATTAAGGGGGACTTC.

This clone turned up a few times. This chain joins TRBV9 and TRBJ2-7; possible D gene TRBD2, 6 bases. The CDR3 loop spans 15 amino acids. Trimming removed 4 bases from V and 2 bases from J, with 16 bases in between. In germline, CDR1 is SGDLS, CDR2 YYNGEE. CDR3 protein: CASSPTVADTYEQYF. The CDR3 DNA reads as TGTGCCAGCAGCCCGACAGTAGCGGACACCTACGAGCAGTACTTC.

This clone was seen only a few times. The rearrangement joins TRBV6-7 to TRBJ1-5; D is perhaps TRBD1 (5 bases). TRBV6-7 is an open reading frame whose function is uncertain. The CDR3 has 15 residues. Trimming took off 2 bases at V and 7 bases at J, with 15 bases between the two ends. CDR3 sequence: CASSYGSGRGQPQHF. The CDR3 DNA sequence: TGTGCCAGCAGTTACGGGTCAGGGCGGGGGCAGCCCCAGCATTTT.

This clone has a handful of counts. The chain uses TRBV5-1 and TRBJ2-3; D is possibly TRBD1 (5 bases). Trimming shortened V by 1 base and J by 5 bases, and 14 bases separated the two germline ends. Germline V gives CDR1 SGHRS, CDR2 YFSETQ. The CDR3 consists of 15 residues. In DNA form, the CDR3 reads TGCGCCAGCAGCTTGAAGGAAAGGGGAAGAGATACGCAGTATTTT. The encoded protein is CASSLKERGRDTQYF.

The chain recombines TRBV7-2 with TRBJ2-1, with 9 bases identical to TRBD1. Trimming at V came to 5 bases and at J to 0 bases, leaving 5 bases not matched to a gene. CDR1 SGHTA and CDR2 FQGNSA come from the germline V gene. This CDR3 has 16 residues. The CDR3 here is CASSRQGGNSYNEQFF. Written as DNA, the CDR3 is TGTGCCAGCAGCCGACAGGGGGGGAACTCCTACAATGAGCAGTTCTTC. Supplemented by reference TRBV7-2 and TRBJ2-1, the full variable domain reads GAGVSQSPSNKVTEKGKDVELRCDPISGHTALYWYRQSLGQGLEFLIYFQGNSAPDKSGLPSDRFSAERTGGSVSTLTIQRTQQEDSAVYLCASSRQGGNSYNEQFFGPGTRLTVL.